This T cell receptor (beta chain) was identified in a study of blood T cell repertoires in COVID-19. Study-level information: The United States, Italy and Spain were the sources of the acute and convalescent COVID-19 samples. T cells, B-cell-depleted T cells, or PBMCs provided the cDNA or gDNA that served as material.

Source study methods: Reference gene primer amplification in the assay estimated nucleated cell counts. The assay was immunoSEQ multiplex PCR, and TCRdb's table has in-frame clones only and misses some. V and J calls plus clone size are reproduced from that table; the DNA served to infer D and trimming. The sample includes 140,000 or so clones, 76% seen only once; the top ten take around 4%. This CDR3 is 14 amino acids long. The V and J ends lost 4 bases and 10 bases, in that order; junction bases with no gene match: 9. Germline CDR1 LGHDT, CDR2 YNNKEL (reference sequence). Sequencing was done on a sample of peripheral blood. The sequence derives from a man between 60 and 70 years old with acute or convalescent COVID-19. This sequence joins TRBV3-1 (or the pseudogene TRBV3-2) and TRBJ2-1; TRBD2 matches 8 bases. The CDR3 DNA reads as TGTGCCAGCAGCCCCACTAGCGGTCGGGGAGAGCAGTTCTTC. Its protein is CASSPTSGRGEQFF.